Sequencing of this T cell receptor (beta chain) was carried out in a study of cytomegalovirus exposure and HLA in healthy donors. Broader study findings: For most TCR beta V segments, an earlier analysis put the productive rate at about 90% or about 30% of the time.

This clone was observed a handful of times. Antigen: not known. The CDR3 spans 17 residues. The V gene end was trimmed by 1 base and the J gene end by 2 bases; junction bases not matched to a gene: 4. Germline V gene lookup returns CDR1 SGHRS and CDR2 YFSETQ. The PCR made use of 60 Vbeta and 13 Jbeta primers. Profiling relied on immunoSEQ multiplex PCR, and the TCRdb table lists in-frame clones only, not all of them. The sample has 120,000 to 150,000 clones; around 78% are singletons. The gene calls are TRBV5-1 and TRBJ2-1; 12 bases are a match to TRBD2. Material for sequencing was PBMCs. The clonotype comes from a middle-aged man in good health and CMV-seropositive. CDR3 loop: CASSLQLAGGTYNEQFF. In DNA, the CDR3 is TGCGCCAGCAGCTTGCAACTAGCGGGAGGTACCTACAATGAGCAGTTCTTC.